The 22 T cell receptor beta chains listed next were all sequenced from one sample in a study of PD-L1 blockade in urothelial cancer. Time point: pretreatment peripheral blood. TCRdb's table, derived via immunoSEQ multiplex PCR, lists solely in-frame clones and lacks some. Among 30,000 to 40,000 clones, 82% were seen once, and the ten largest hold 6.8%. Sample: PBMCs, taken around atezolizumab (anti-PD-L1) treatment. The source is a man aged 60 to 69 with urothelial cancer.

The rearrangement uses TRBV18 and TRBJ1-2; 10 nucleotides align to TRBD1. Trimming at V came to 3 bases and at J to 4 bases, leaving 5 bases not matched to a gene. The CDR3 spans 15 residues. The germline V gene encodes CDR1 KGHSH and CDR2 LQKENI. The CDR3 DNA reads as TGTGCCAGCTCACCCGGACAGGGGGACACCTATGGCTACACCTTC. Its translation: CASSPGQGDTYGYTF.

A single count supports this clone. This chain links TRBV11-2 with TRBJ2-1; 8 bases fit TRBD1. The CDR3 spans 15 residues. Germline V lookup: CDR1 SGHAT, CDR2 FQNNGV. Unmatched junction bases numbered 8, after V lost 1 base and J lost 9 bases. CDR3 in amino acids: CASSLVDREYGEQFF. DNA of the CDR3: TGTGCCAGCAGCTTAGTGGACAGGGAGTATGGTGAGCAGTTCTTC. Full variable domain (missing parts from reference TRBV11-2 and TRBJ2-1): EAGVAQSPRYKIIEKRQSVAFWCNPISGHATLYWYQQILGQGPKLLIQFQNNGVVDDSQLPKDRFSAERLKGVDSTLKIQPAKLEDSAVYLCASSLVDREYGEQFFGPGTRLTVL.

The chain combines TRBV7-2 with TRBJ2-1; possible D gene TRBD1, 5 bases. The V and J ends lost 3 bases and 8 bases respectively, with 8 bases between them. Looked up from germline, CDR1 is SGHTA and CDR2 is FQGNSA. This CDR3 is built from 12 residues. The CDR3 nucleotides are TGTGCCAGCAGCTTGTCAGGGTATGAGCAGTTCTTC. The encoded protein is CASSLSGYEQFF.

This sequence joins TRBV4-1 and TRBJ2-7, with a possible D match to TRBD1 (6 bases). Trimming removed 1 base at V and 7 bases at J, with 20 bases between. The CDR3 runs 16 residues. Germline loops: CDR1 MGHRA, CDR2 YSYEKL. In DNA form, the CDR3 reads TGCGCCAGCAGCCAAGCCCGGCCAGAAAATAGGGGGGAGCAGTACTTC. It encodes CASSQARPENRGEQYF.

The genes are TRBV5-1 and TRBJ2-1; 9 positions agree with TRBD1. The CDR3 runs to 15 residues. Losses at the gene ends were 2 bases for V and 7 bases for J; bases not matched to a gene: 7. The germline CDR1 and CDR2 sequences are SGHRS and YFSETQ. CDR3 loop: CASSLNGQGRNEQFF. The CDR3 DNA reads as TGCGCCAGCAGCTTAAACGGACAGGGGAGGAATGAGCAGTTCTTC. Full variable domain (outside the CDR3, taken from reference TRBV5-1 and TRBJ2-1): KAGVTQTPRYLIKTRGQQVTLSCSPISGHRSVSWYQQTPGQGLQFLFEYFSETQRNKGNFPGRFSGRQFSNSRSEMNVSTLELGDSALYLCASSLNGQGRNEQFFGPGTRLTVL.

The chain joins TRBV7-2 to TRBJ2-3, with 8 positions matching TRBD2. The CDR3 totals 15 residues. After removal of 2 bases from V and 0 bases from J, the junction contained 1 base not matched to a gene. CDR1 SGHTA and CDR2 FQGNSA come from the germline V gene. The CDR3 region is CASSLSGSSTDTQYF. The CDR3 nucleotides are TGTGCCAGCAGCTTAAGCGGGAGCAGCACAGATACGCAGTATTTT.

CDR3 protein: CASSPGGLRPSYNEQFF. The CDR3 DNA reads as TGCGCCAGCAGCCCAGGGGGACTGAGACCCTCCTACAATGAGCAGTTCTTC. V gene TRBV4-1 combines with J gene TRBJ2-1, with TRBD1 as a possible D gene (7 bases). Per the germline V gene, CDR1 is MGHRA and CDR2 is YSYEKL. The CDR3 extends over 17 amino acids. Trimming removed 4 bases from V and 0 bases from J, with 16 bases in between.

This chain links TRBV15 with TRBJ2-1, with TRBD2 matching over 11 bases. From germline, CDR1 is LNHNV and CDR2 YYDKDF (reference sequence). This CDR3 has 18 amino acids. The V and J ends lost 0 bases and 6 bases, in that order; junction bases with no gene match: 10. The CDR3 coding sequence is TGTGCCACCAGCAGAGATCCATTCGGGCTAGCGGGGGGCAATGAGCAGTTCTTC. Protein: CATSRDPFGLAGGNEQFF.

The gene calls are TRBV29-1 and TRBJ1-1; TRBD1 is a possible D gene (6 bases). The CDR3 runs to 11 residues. Trimming left V 4 bases short and J 12 bases short, with 15 bases between. CDR1 and CDR2 from the germline V gene are SQVTM and ANQGSEA. The CDR3 DNA is TGCAGCGTTGGTCGGGACACCTCTACTTTCTTT. It yields the protein CSVGRDTSTFF.

This clone was detected once. The CDR3: CASSYNHNEQFF. As DNA, the CDR3 is TGTGCCAGCAGCTACAATCACAATGAGCAGTTCTTC. V gene TRBV7-9 combines with J gene TRBJ2-1, with D unresolved. V was trimmed by 4 bases and J by 5 bases, leaving 6 bases between them. CDR1 SEHNR and CDR2 FQNEAQ come from the germline V gene (reference sequence). The CDR3 spans 12 residues.

This rearrangement joins TRBV18 to TRBJ2-2; 7 positions match TRBD2. The CDR3 contains 15 residues. The ends lost 3 bases at V and 0 bases at J; junction bases unmatched: 1. Germline lookup yields CDR1 KGHSH and CDR2 LQKENI. CDR3 region: CASSPGLTNTGELFF. CDR3 DNA sequence: TGTGCCAGCTCACCGGGACTAACGAACACCGGGGAGCTGTTTTTT.

The chain recombines TRBV7-3 with TRBJ2-1; 10 nucleotides line up with TRBD2. Trimming cost V 3 bases and J 6 bases; bases outside gene matches: 5. This CDR3 has 15 residues. CDR1 and CDR2 (germline): SGHTA, FQGTGA. The CDR3 DNA sequence: TGTGCCAGCAGCTTCCGTAGCGGGGGGAGCAATGAGCAGTTCTTC. It is translated as CASSFRSGGSNEQFF.

The V call is TRBV25-1, the J call TRBJ2-2, with 8 bases aligning to TRBD1. This CDR3 contains 14 residues. V lost 10 bases, J lost 3 bases, and 7 bases stayed unmatched. The germline gives CDR1 MGHDK, CDR2 SYGVNS. In DNA, the CDR3 is TGTGCCACCGAGGACAGGGTTGACACCGGGGAGCTGTTTTTT. Amino acid sequence: CATEDRVDTGELFF.

The J gene is TRBJ2-5, the V gene TRBV5-4; 14 nucleotides agree with TRBD2. Germline CDR1 and CDR2: SGHNT and YYREEE (reference sequence). V shed 4 bases and J 1 base; nucleotides not matched to a gene: 6. This CDR3 spans 17 amino acids. CDR3 sequence reads: CASSPGTSGGSQETQYF. CDR3 coding DNA: TGTGCCAGCAGCCCAGGGACTAGCGGGGGCTCCCAAGAGACCCAGTACTTC.

The CDR3 protein is CATGRGGSTDTQYF. CDR3 DNA sequence: TGTGCCACCGGGCGGGGGGGTAGCACAGATACGCAGTATTTT. J is TRBJ2-3 and V is TRBV27; TRBD2 agrees at 9 bases. The CDR3 sequence is 14 residues long. V shed 10 bases and J 0 bases; nucleotides not matched to a gene: 5. The germline CDR1 and CDR2 sequences are MNHEY and SMNVEV (reference sequence).

The chain recombines TRBV4-1 with TRBJ1-1; perhaps TRBD1 as D (5 bases). The V end lost 3 bases, the J end lost 1 base, and 9 bases lay between the germline ends. The CDR3 length is 14 residues. Germline CDR1 reads MGHRA; CDR2 reads YSYEKL. The CDR3 DNA reads as TGCGCCAGCAGCCAGTTGACAGAGAACACTGAAGCTTTCTTT. Protein: CASSQLTENTEAFF.

The chain joins TRBV28 to TRBJ1-1, with D maybe TRBD1 (5 bases). Deletions cut 1 base from V and 4 bases from J, with 13 bases between. Germline V gives CDR1 MDHEN, CDR2 SYDVKM. The CDR3 length is 15 residues. For the CDR3, the DNA is TGTGCCAGCAGTTTATCCGGGGTGGGGGGCACTGAAGCTTTCTTT. Amino acids: CASSLSGVGGTEAFF.

This clone was observed a single time. The chain links TRBV7-2 to TRBJ2-3; D perhaps matches TRBD2 (6 bases). Germline V lookup: CDR1 SGHTA, CDR2 FQGNSA. Trimming removed 3 bases at V and 0 bases at J, with 7 bases between. There are 14 residues in the CDR3. In nucleotides, the CDR3 is TGTGCCAGCAGCTTCGGGGGAAGCACAGATACGCAGTATTTT. It is translated as CASSFGGSTDTQYF.

V gene TRBV5-4 combines with J gene TRBJ1-2; D possibly corresponds to TRBD1 (5 bases). Germline values: CDR1 SGHNT, CDR2 YYREEE (reference sequence). V was shortened by 1 base and J by 4 bases, with 11 bases between the two germline ends. The length of the CDR3 is 14 residues. This CDR3 is CASSLLQGLYGYTF. The CDR3 bases are TGTGCCAGCAGCTTGCTTCAGGGCCTCTATGGCTACACCTTC. Full variable domain (outside the CDR3, taken from reference TRBV5-4 and TRBJ1-2): ETGVTQSPTHLIKTRGQQVTLRCSSQSGHNTVSWYQQALGQGPQFIFQYYREEENGRGNFPPRFSGLQFPNYSSELNVNALELDDSALYLCASSLLQGLYGYTFGSGTRLTVV.

The chain recombines TRBV29-1 with TRBJ2-3; 8 bases match TRBD1. The CDR3 spans 13 residues. CDR1 and CDR2 (germline): SQVTM, ANQGSEA. The J segment lost 4 bases and the V segment lost 7 bases, leaving 7 bases of the junction unmatched. As DNA, the CDR3 is TGCAGCGCCCGACAGGGGTATGCAGATACGCAGTATTTT. As protein: CSARQGYADTQYF.

The genes are TRBV5-6 and TRBJ2-1, with D possibly TRBD2 on 7 matching bases. Germline V gene data show CDR1 as SGHDT and CDR2 as YYEEEE. The CDR3 contains 16 residues. Trimming pared 0 bases from V and 6 bases from J, leaving 16 bases between. CDR3 nucleotide sequence: TGTGCCAGCAGCTTGGTCGGTGCGGGGGCCCGCAATGAGCAGTTCTTC. Translated: CASSLVGAGARNEQFF. The full variable domain, with the rest looked up from reference TRBV5-6 and TRBJ2-1, is DAGVTQSPTHLIKTRGQQVTLRCSPKSGHDTVSWYQQALGQGPQFIFQYYEEEERQRGNFPDRFSGHQFPNYSSELNVNALLLGDSALYLCASSLVGAGARNEQFFGPGTRLTVL.

This clone was counted a few times. J is TRBJ2-5 and V is TRBV25-1, with 10 bases matching TRBD1. V trimming: 5 bases; J trimming: 5 bases; junction bases outside the gene matches: 8. The germline CDR1 and CDR2 sequences are MGHDK and SYGVNS. This CDR3 has 15 amino acids. The CDR3 DNA sequence: TGTGCCAGCAGTCCGAGACAGGGGGCGAGGGAGACCCAGTACTTC. It encodes CASSPRQGARETQYF.